This T cell receptor (beta chain) emerged from a study of beta chain features in type 1 diabetes. On the study more broadly: Sorted cells examined across all samples numbered more than 100 million. The study, taken as a whole, reports: The study found moderately but significantly shorter TCRB CDR3s in all four CD4+ subsets of Type 1 diabetes patients. PCR could preferentially amplify shorter templates, alike in patients and controls.

The CDR3 length is 16 residues. The germline V gene encodes CDR1 SNHLY and CDR2 FYNNEI. The ends were cut back, 2 bases at V and 1 base at J, with 14 bases in the middle. Every bit of the isolated RNA underwent reverse transcription, so sequencing read expressed TCRB transcripts. The method was immunoSEQ multiplex PCR; TCRdb's version includes in-frame clones alone and lacks a portion of them. The sample has about 280,000 clones; about 15% are singletons. A remark on this clone: Its antigen is not identified.

The chain joins TRBV2 to TRBJ2-5, with no clear D. This TCR derives from a man aged 18 to 29 with type 1 diabetes. What was sequenced was naive CD4+ T cells from blood. The CDR3: CASSEHSQISQETQYF. CDR3 in DNA: TGTGCCAGCAGTGAACATAGTCAAATTAGCCAAGAGACCCAGTACTTC.